The rows below give T cell receptor beta chains drawn from one sample of a study of blood T cell repertoires in COVID-19. Sequencing used immunoSEQ multiplex PCR; TCRdb keeps in-frame clones, though not all of them. Counted here are roughly 100,000 clones, approximately 84% occurring once; the ten biggest clones make up roughly 6%. Sequencing was done on a sample of peripheral blood. The receptors here all came from a human donor in a cohort sampled during active COVID-19. CDR3s include the opening cysteine and the closing phenylalanine or tryptophan. The D gene is left open where the match is weak. The size of a clone is reported for some rows only, either as once, few or many, or as a class for expanded clones.

v_call	clone_size	d_call	j_call	cdr3_nt	cdr3_aa
TRBV6-5	NA	NA	TRBJ2-3	TGTGCCAGCAGTTATGCGGAGAGCACAGATACGCAGTATTTT	CASSYAESTDTQYF
TRBV10-3	NA	TRBD1	TRBJ2-7	TGTGCCATCAGTGTAGGACAGGGGGCAAACGAGCAGTACTTC	CAISVGQGANEQYF
TRBV25-1	NA	TRBD2	TRBJ2-3	TGTGCCAGCAGTGAATATACTAGCGGGGCAGATACGCAGTATTTT	CASSEYTSGADTQYF
TRBV5-1	NA	TRBD2	TRBJ2-1	TGCGCCAGCAGCTTTCTAGCGGGGAGCTCCTACAATGAGCAGTTCTTC	CASSFLAGSSYNEQFF
TRBV6-5	NA	TRBD2	TRBJ2-4	TGTGCCAGCAGGGGGGGGACCGGGACTAGCCCGGAGTACTTC	CASRGGTGTSPEYF
TRBV19	NA	NA	TRBJ2-7	TGTGCCAGCGCACAGGGGAGGCCACCCTACGAGCAGTACTTC	CASAQGRPPYEQYF
TRBV7-9	once	TRBD2	TRBJ2-1	TGTGCCAGCAGCTGGGATTGGGCGGGAGTTATGAATGAGCAGTTCTTC	CASSWDWAGVMNEQFF
TRBV5-4	NA	TRBD2	TRBJ2-7	TGTGCCAGCAGCTTGAGAGCGGGGGGTGCGTACGAGCAGTACTTC	CASSLRAGGAYEQYF
TRBV7-9	NA	TRBD1	TRBJ1-4	TGTGCCAGCGGGCGAGGGGGCGAGAGTGAAAAACTGTTTTTT	CASGRGGESEKLFF
TRBV24-1	NA	TRBD1	TRBJ2-5	TGTGCCACCAGTGCCCATACAGGGACAGGCCAAGAGACCCAGTACTTC	CATSAHTGTGQETQYF
TRBV6-4	NA	NA	TRBJ2-7	TGTGCCAGCAGTGAACGGCAGGGCAGCTACGAGCAGTACTTC	CASSERQGSYEQYF
TRBV19	few	NA	TRBJ1-1	TGTGCCAGTAGTATTCAGCATGGGAGGGGGTTTAACACTGAAGCTTTCTTT	CASSIQHGRGFNTEAFF
TRBV18	few	TRBD1	TRBJ1-5	TGTGCCAGCTCACCCCAGGGGGAAGCTCAGCCCCAGCATTTT	CASSPQGEAQPQHF
TRBV10-3	once	TRBD1	TRBJ2-7	TGTGCCATCAGTGGGGACAGGGTGAACGAGCAGTACTTC	CAISGDRVNEQYF
TRBV6-5	NA	TRBD1	TRBJ2-7	TGTGCCAGCAGTTTACCGGGACAGGGGGCCCACGAGCAGTACTTC	CASSLPGQGAHEQYF
TRBV27	NA	TRBD2	TRBJ2-2	TGTGCTCTGGGACTAGACACCGGGGAGCTGTTTTTT	CALGLDTGELFF
TRBV4-1	NA	TRBD2	TRBJ2-7	TGCGCCAGCAGCCTGGGGGAGGGAGAGGTGTACGAGCAGTACTTC	CASSLGEGEVYEQYF
TRBV7-3	NA	TRBD2	TRBJ2-3	TGTGCCAGCAGCTCCGAGGGACTAGCGGGAGTGGGAGATACGCAGTATTTT	CASSSEGLAGVGDTQYF
TRBV7-3	NA	NA	TRBJ2-7	TGTGCCAGCAGCTCTGGAGGCAGCTACGAGCAGTACTTC	CASSSGGSYEQYF
TRBV15	NA	NA	TRBJ2-2	TGTGCCACCAGCAGAGATCGGGGGGCGATTAACACCGGGGAGCTGTTTTTT	CATSRDRGAINTGELFF
TRBV25-1	NA	NA	TRBJ1-2	TGTGCCAGCAGTGACCGAACACCAAACTATGGCTACACCTTC	CASSDRTPNYGYTF
TRBV7-9	NA	TRBD1	TRBJ2-4	TGTGCCAGCAGCTTAGTGATCGACAGGGGCACGTACATTCAGTACTTC	CASSLVIDRGTYIQYF
TRBV29-1	NA	TRBD1	TRBJ1-4	TGCAGCGTTCGGGACAGGGGAGAAAAACTGTTTTTT	CSVRDRGEKLFF
TRBV5-1	NA	NA	TRBJ1-2	TGCGCCAGCAGCTTGCGGGGTAGCTATGGCTACACCTTC	CASSLRGSYGYTF
TRBV28	NA	TRBD1	TRBJ1-6	TGTGCCAGCAGTCCCCATGCCGGGACAGGATATAATTCACCCCTCCACTTT	CASSPHAGTGYNSPLHF
TRBV7-9	NA	TRBD2	TRBJ2-2	TGTGCCAGCAGCCTGGGGATAGCGGGGGCGAACACCGGGGAGCTGTTTTTT	CASSLGIAGANTGELFF
TRBV5-8	NA	NA	TRBJ2-5	TGTGCCAGCAGCTTAGTCAGGGGACAAGAGACCCAGTACTTC	CASSLVRGQETQYF
TRBV6-6	NA	TRBD1	TRBJ2-7	TGTGCCAGCAGTTTACCCAGACAGGGGGACTCCTACGAGCAGTACTTC	CASSLPRQGDSYEQYF
TRBV7-9	NA	TRBD2	TRBJ2-1	TGTGCCAGCAGCGGAGTCAATAGCGGGGGGGCCCTCAATGAGCAGTTCTTC	CASSGVNSGGALNEQFF
TRBV7-8	NA	NA	TRBJ2-2	TGTGCCAGCAGCAACACAACCGGGACACTCATCATAGTCCTATTAAACACCGGGGAGCTGTTTTTT	CASSNTTGTLIIVLLNTGELFF
TRBV3-1/TRBV3-2	NA	TRBD2	TRBJ2-1	TGTGCCAGCAGCCAGGGACTAGTTTGGAATGAGCAGTTCTTC	CASSQGLVWNEQFF
TRBV5-5	few	NA	TRBJ2-5	TGTGCCAGCAGCTTGCTACTCGACCAGGGCCAAGAGACCCAGTACTTC	CASSLLLDQGQETQYF
TRBV27	NA	TRBD1	TRBJ1-1	TGTGCCAGCAGTCCCCAGGGGGCGAACACTGAAGCTTTCTTT	CASSPQGANTEAFF
TRBV7-2	NA	NA	TRBJ1-4	TGTGCCAGCAGCTGGGGCAAAATACAAGGTCTCGGACTGTTTTTT	CASSWGKIQGLGLFF
TRBV25-1	NA	NA	TRBJ1-4	TGTGCCAGCAGTGATCAGTACGCCGGGGAAAAACTGTTTTTT	CASSDQYAGEKLFF
TRBV7-3	NA	NA	TRBJ2-3	TGTGCCAGCAGCTTATTCGGGTACACAGATACGCAGTATTTT	CASSLFGYTDTQYF
TRBV3-1/TRBV3-2	NA	TRBD1	TRBJ1-1	TGTGCCAGCAGCAGACAGGGTATCCGTACTGAAGCTTTCTTT	CASSRQGIRTEAFF
TRBV28	NA	TRBD2	TRBJ2-3	TGTGCCAGCAGTTTCCGCGATTTAGCGGGACCTAGCACAGATACGCAGTATTTT	CASSFRDLAGPSTDTQYF
TRBV19	NA	NA	TRBJ1-2	TGTGCCTGTAGTTCCGGACACGGCGGGGGGGGCCTTTGGTATGGCTACACCTTC	CACSSGHGGGGLWYGYTF
TRBV29-1	NA	NA	TRBJ2-7	TGCAGCGTGAGGGGGGGGATTGGTTACGAGCAGTACTTC	CSVRGGIGYEQYF
TRBV7-3	NA	TRBD1	TRBJ2-7	TGTGCCAGCAGCCCGTCCCGGGACAGGGACGAGCAGTACTTC	CASSPSRDRDEQYF
TRBV18	NA	NA	TRBJ2-6	TGTGCCAGCTCAGGGGACCGTCAGGGACATTCCTCGGGGGCCAACGTCCTGACTTTC	CASSGDRQGHSSGANVLTF
TRBV5-1	NA	NA	TRBJ2-7	TGCGCCAGCAGCTCGGGGGAAACCGGGGAGCAGTACTTC	CASSSGETGEQYF
TRBV10-3	NA	NA	TRBJ2-1	TGTGCCATCGGCCCCGCGGGACAGAAGGGTGGTAATGAGCAGTTCTTC	CAIGPAGQKGGNEQFF
TRBV18	NA	TRBD2	TRBJ2-1	TGTGCCAGCTCACCTGGGACTAGCGGTTACAATGAGCAGTTCTTC	CASSPGTSGYNEQFF
TRBV27	NA	NA	TRBJ2-1	TGTGCCAGCAGTTTCAGAGGGAGCTCCTACAATGAGCAGTTCTTC	CASSFRGSSYNEQFF
TRBV28	once	NA	TRBJ1-2	TGTGCCAGCAGTGGACAGACATCAAACTATGGCTACACCTTC	CASSGQTSNYGYTF
TRBV24-1	once	NA	TRBJ2-7	TGTGCCACCAGTGACGGTTACTACGAGCAGTACTTC	CATSDGYYEQYF
TRBV27	NA	NA	TRBJ2-1	TGTGCCAGCAGTTTCGGGGGTTCCTCCGATGAGCAGTTCTTC	CASSFGGSSDEQFF
TRBV19	NA	NA	TRBJ1-1	TGTGCCAGTAGTATTACGTGGATTGGAGGGATGAACACTGAAGCTTTCTTT	CASSITWIGGMNTEAFF
TRBV3-1/TRBV3-2	NA	TRBD2	TRBJ2-5	TGTGCCAGCAGCCAAGGGACTAGCGGGGGGGCCTTCCAAGAGACCCAGTACTTC	CASSQGTSGGAFQETQYF
TRBV18	NA	TRBD2	TRBJ2-2	TGTGCCAGCTCACCACTTCCGGCGGGGGGAAACAAAAACACCGGGGAGCTGTTTTTT	CASSPLPAGGNKNTGELFF
TRBV7-9	NA	TRBD2	TRBJ2-2	TGTGCCAGCAGCCTAGCGGAGACTACCGGGGAGCTGTTTTTT	CASSLAETTGELFF
TRBV5-7	NA	NA	TRBJ2-7	TGTGCCAGCAGCTTGGGACAGGACTCCTACGAGCAGTACTTC	CASSLGQDSYEQYF
TRBV28	NA	NA	TRBJ2-7	TGTGCCAGCAAGTTGGGGGGAAACTACGAGCAGTACTTC	CASKLGGNYEQYF